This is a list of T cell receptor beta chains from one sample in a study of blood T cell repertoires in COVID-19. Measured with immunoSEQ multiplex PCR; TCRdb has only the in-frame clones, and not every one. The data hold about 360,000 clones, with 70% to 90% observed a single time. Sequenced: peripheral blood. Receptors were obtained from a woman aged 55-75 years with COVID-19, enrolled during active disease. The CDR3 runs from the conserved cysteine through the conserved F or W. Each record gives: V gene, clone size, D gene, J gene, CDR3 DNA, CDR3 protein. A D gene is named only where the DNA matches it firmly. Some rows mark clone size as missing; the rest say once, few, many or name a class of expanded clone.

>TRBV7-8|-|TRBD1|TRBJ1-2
TGTGCCAGCAATCCTTCGGAGACAGGGAACTATGGCTACACCTTC
CASNPSETGNYGYTF
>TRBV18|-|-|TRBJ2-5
TGTGCCAGCTCACCACAGCGAGGGCAAGAGACCCAGTACTTC
CASSPQRGQETQYF
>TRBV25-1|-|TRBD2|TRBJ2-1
TGTGCCAGCATACGTAGCGGGGGGCACTACAATGAGCAGTTCTTC
CASIRSGGHYNEQFF
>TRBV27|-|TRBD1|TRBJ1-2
TGTGCCAGCAGCCCCGGGACAGTATTAACTAACTATGGCTACACCTTC
CASSPGTVLTNYGYTF
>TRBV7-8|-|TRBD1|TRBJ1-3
TGTGCCAGCAGCTCTCAGGGGGCTTCTGGAAACACCATATATTTT
CASSSQGASGNTIYF
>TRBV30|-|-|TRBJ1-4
TGTGCCTGGAGTGGCTCCGGGAAGGAGGGGGAAAAACTGTTTTTT
CAWSGSGKEGEKLFF
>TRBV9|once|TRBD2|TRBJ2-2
TGTGCCAGCAGCCAAGCCCGGGGGGGGAACACCGGGGAGCTGTTTTTT
CASSQARGGNTGELFF
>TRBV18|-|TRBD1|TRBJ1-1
TGTGCCAGCTCACCGCAGGGGGCGCAAGGCACTGAAGCTTTCTTT
CASSPQGAQGTEAFF
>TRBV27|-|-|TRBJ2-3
TGTGCCAGCAGTTTAACGGCACCGGGGGTATCGGATACGCAGTATTTT
CASSLTAPGVSDTQYF
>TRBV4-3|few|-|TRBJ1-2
TGCGCCAGCAGCCAAGATTTTGTGACAAACTATGGCTACACCTTC
CASSQDFVTNYGYTF
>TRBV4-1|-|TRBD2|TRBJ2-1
TGCGCCAGCAGCCAAGGACTAGCGGGGGGCGAGCAGTTCTTC
CASSQGLAGGEQFF
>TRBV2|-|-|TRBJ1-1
TGTGCCAGCACCGCCGGGGACACTGAAGCTTTCTTT
CASTAGDTEAFF
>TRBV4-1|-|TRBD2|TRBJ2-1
TGCGCCAGCAGCCAAGATCAAGCTAGCGGGGGCTACAATGAGCAGTTCTTC
CASSQDQASGGYNEQFF
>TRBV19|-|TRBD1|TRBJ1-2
TGTGCCAGTAGTATGATCGCGGGACAGAACAATGGCTACACCTTC
CASSMIAGQNNGYTF
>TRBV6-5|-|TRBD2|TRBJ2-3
TGTGCCAGCAGTCTGCAAGCGGGGGGTTTAGATACGCAGTATTTT
CASSLQAGGLDTQYF
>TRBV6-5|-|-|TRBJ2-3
TGTGCCAGCAGTTGGACACCGGGCACAGATACGCAGTATTTT
CASSWTPGTDTQYF
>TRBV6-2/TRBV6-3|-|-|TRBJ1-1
TGTGCCAGCAGTTACGCCAGGGGCACTGAAGCTTTCTTT
CASSYARGTEAFF
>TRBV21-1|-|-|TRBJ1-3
TGTGCCAGCACCCCAGGGAAAGAACCTGGACCCTCTGGAAACACCATATATTTT
CASTPGKEPGPSGNTIYF
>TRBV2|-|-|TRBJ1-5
TGTGCCAGCAGTTACAACGGAGCCGGCAATCAGCCCCAGCATTTT
CASSYNGAGNQPQHF
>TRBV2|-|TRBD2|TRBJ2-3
TGTGCCAGCAGTGCCAGCGGGGCCTCAGATACGCAGTATTTT
CASSASGASDTQYF
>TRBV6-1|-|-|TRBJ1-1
TGTGCCAGCAGTGACGCTAGACGGAACACTGAAGCTTTCTTT
CASSDARRNTEAFF
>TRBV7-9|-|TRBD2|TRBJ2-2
TGTGCCAGCAGCTTACTTTCCGGGACTACCACCGGGGAGCTGTTTTTT
CASSLLSGTTTGELFF
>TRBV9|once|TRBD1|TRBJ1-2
TGTGCCAGCAGCCCGACGACAGGGGCTAACTATGGCTACACCTTC
CASSPTTGANYGYTF
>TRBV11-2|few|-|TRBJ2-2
TGTGCCAGCAGCTCGGGACAAGGGATCACCGGGGAGCTGTTTTTT
CASSSGQGITGELFF
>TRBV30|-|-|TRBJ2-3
TGTGCCTGGAGTGACGCGTCGAATACGCAGTATTTT
CAWSDASNTQYF
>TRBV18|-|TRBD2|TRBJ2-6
TGTGCCAGCTCACTATCGGTAGCGGGGCGCTCTGGGGCCAACGTCCTGACTTTC
CASSLSVAGRSGANVLTF
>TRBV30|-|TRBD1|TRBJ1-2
TGTGCCTGGAGTACGACAGGGAGCTATGGCTACACCTTC
CAWSTTGSYGYTF
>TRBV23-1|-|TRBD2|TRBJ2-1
TGCGCCAGCAGTCATGTGGGGGGGTTAGATGAGCAGTTCTTC
CASSHVGGLDEQFF
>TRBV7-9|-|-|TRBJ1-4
TGTGCCAGCAGCTTATCCAGGGGAGAAGTAAGGGCTAATGAAAAACTGTTTTTT
CASSLSRGEVRANEKLFF
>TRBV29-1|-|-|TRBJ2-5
TGCAGCGTTGAAAAGTCTCAGGGGGAGACCCAGTACTTC
CSVEKSQGETQYF
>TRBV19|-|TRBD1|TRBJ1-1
TGTGCCAGTAGAACAGGGGGCGAAACTGAAGCTTTCTTT
CASRTGGETEAFF
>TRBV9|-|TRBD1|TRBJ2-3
TGTGCCAGCAGCGCGGAGCCCAGGGGGCCCGTCACAGATACGCAGTATTTT
CASSAEPRGPVTDTQYF
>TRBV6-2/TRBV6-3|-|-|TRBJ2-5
TGTGCCAGCAGTTACGGTGGGCCCAAACAAGAGACCCAGTACTTC
CASSYGGPKQETQYF
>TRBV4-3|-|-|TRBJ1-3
TGCGCCAGCAGCCAAGATTCAGGGGCTGGAAACACCATATATTTT
CASSQDSGAGNTIYF
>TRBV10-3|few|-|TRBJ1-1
TGTGCCATCAGCGCTTGGTCAGGTTTAGATATGAACACTGAAGCTTTCTTT
CAISAWSGLDMNTEAFF
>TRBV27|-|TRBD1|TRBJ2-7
TGTGCCAGCAGTTTAAACCCGGGACAGCCCTACGAGCAGTACTTC
CASSLNPGQPYEQYF